This passage covers 7 T cell receptor beta chains from one sample sequenced in a study of Ad26.COV2.S vaccination and SARS-CoV-2 variants (dated by TCRdb to about 2021). Library prep was done by the immunoSEQ multiplex PCR assay. The clones in this table, taken by TCRdb from immuneACCESS, are in-frame only. Not every clone is retained; where verified, under half of the shortfall comes from an unresolved V gene, and the cause of the rest is unknown. This sample gives roughly 410,000 clones in total; around four fifths of them show up just once. The top ten hold about 7.1% of the sample. The treatment or condition label on this specimen signifies: some 20 received Ad26.COV2.S at low or high dose, single or two shots; roughly five received placebo; per-sample allocation not given. Repertoires of vaccine and placebo recipients were sequenced from samples collected on day 63 after the first injection.

The specimen comprised peripheral blood, sampled in a trial of Ad26.COV2.S vaccine versus placebo. The source is a person aged 18-60 years who received the Ad26.COV2.S COVID-19 vaccine or a placebo.

The rearrangement joins TRBV9 to TRBJ2-5, with TRBD2 matching over 10 bases. The CDR3 is 16 residues long. V dropped 3 bases and J dropped 3; count of bases not matched to a gene: 8. Germline CDR1 reads SGDLS; CDR2 reads YYNGEE. The CDR3 spells CASSAHSTSGKETQYF. CDR3 sequence (DNA): TGTGCCAGCAGCGCCCATAGTACTAGCGGGAAAGAGACCCAGTACTTC.

This clone was recorded once. V and J are TRBV7-9 and TRBJ2-1; perhaps TRBD1 as D (6 bases). The CDR3 has 14 amino acids. The germline CDR1 and CDR2 sequences are SEHNR and FQNEAQ (reference sequence). Trimming pared 5 bases from V and 8 bases from J, leaving 16 bases between. The CDR3 bases are TGTGCCAGCAGCCTCACGAGGGGGTTCTATGAGCAGTTCTTC. It translates to CASSLTRGFYEQFF.

The V call is TRBV7-9, the J call TRBJ2-3, with 13 bases identical to TRBD2. Trimming took 6 bases from V and 4 from J; bases not matched to a gene: 13. The CDR3 extends over 18 amino acids. Germline values: CDR1 SEHNR, CDR2 FQNEAQ (reference sequence). In nucleotides, the CDR3 is TGTGCCAGCAGAAATCCGGGACTAGCGGGAAGGGGGCCAGATACGCAGTATTTT. Residues: CASRNPGLAGRGPDTQYF.

V is TRBV29-1 and J is TRBJ1-1; a weak D match, TRBD1 (6 bases). The CDR3 totals 14 residues. From germline, CDR1 is SQVTM and CDR2 ANQGSEA. With 3 bases removed from V and 4 bases from J, the gap between germline ends came to 15 bases. The DNA for the CDR3 is TGCAGCGTTGAGCCAGGGGTTGGTACCACTGAAGCTTTCTTT. Amino acid sequence: CSVEPGVGTTEAFF.

This chain links TRBV9 with TRBJ2-1, with 9 nucleotides matching TRBD2. CDR1 and CDR2 (germline): SGDLS, YYNGEE. The CDR3 runs to 16 residues. With V trimmed by 4 bases and J by 10 bases, 15 bases remained unmatched. As DNA, the CDR3 is TGTGCCAGCAGCCCTCGCGGTAGCGGGAGATACGAGGAGCAGTTCTTC. It is translated as CASSPRGSGRYEEQFF.

This clone was counted once. The chain is built from TRBV11-2 and TRBJ2-5; D might be TRBD2 (6 bases). This CDR3 region has 15 residues. Germline loops: CDR1 SGHAT, CDR2 FQNNGV. V lost 0 bases and J lost 5, with 13 bases in between. The CDR3 loop is CASSLEGLRGETQYF. Here the CDR3 DNA reads TGTGCCAGCAGCTTAGAGGGACTCCGAGGGGAGACCCAGTACTTC.

This clone was observed a handful of times. CDR3 in DNA: TGCGCCAGCAGCCCACCTAGCCTGGGGGGTCGAGAGCAGTACTTC. Translating it yields CASSPPSLGGREQYF. V usage is TRBV4-1 and J usage is TRBJ2-7, with D perhaps matching TRBD2 (6 bases). The V gene's germline CDR1 is MGHRA and CDR2 YSYEKL. The V and J ends lost 4 bases and 7 bases respectively, with 20 bases between them. The CDR3 runs 15 residues.